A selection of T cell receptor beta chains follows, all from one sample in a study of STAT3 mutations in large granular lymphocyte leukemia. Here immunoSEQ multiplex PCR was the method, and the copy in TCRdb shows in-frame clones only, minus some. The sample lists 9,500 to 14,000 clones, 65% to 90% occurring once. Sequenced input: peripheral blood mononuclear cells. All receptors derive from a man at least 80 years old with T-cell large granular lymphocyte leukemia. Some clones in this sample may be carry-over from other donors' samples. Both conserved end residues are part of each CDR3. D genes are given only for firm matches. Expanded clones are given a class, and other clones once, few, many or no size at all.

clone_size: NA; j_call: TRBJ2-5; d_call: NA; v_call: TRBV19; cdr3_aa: CASSWTVQETQYF; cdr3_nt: TGTGCCAGTAGTTGGACAGTTCAAGAGACCCAGTACTTC
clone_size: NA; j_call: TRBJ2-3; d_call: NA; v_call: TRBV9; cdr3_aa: CASSPTNPQSLQYVTQYF; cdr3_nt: TGTGCCAGCAGCCCTACCAACCCTCAGTCGCTACAGTATGTTACGCAGTATTTT
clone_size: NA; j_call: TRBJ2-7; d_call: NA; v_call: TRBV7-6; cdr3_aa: CASSPGEYEQYF; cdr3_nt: TGTGCCAGCAGCCCGGGGGAGTACGAGCAGTACTTC
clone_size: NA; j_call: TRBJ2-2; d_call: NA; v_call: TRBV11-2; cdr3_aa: CASSQNTAGELFF; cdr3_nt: TGTGCCAGCAGCCAGAATACGGCCGGGGAGCTGTTTTTT
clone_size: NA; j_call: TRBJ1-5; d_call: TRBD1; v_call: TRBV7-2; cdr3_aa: CASSLAGTGIGQPQHF; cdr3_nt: TGTGCCAGCAGCTTAGCGGGGACAGGGATTGGTCAGCCCCAGCATTTT
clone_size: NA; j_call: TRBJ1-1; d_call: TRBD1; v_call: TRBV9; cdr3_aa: CASSVEGQGEAFF; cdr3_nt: TGTGCCAGCAGCGTAGAGGGACAGGGAGAAGCTTTCTTT
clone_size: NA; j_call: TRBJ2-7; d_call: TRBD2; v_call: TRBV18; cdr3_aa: CASSPTSGSYEQYF; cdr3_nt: TGTGCCAGCTCACCGACTAGCGGGAGCTACGAGCAGTACTTC
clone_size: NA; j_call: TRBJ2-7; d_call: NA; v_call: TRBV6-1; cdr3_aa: CASSESWGTGEQYF; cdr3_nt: TGTGCCAGCAGTGAAAGTTGGGGTACCGGCGAGCAGTACTTC
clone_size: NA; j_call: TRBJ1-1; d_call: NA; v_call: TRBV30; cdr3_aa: CAWMGSPGDTEAFF; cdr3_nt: TGTGCCTGGATGGGAAGCCCAGGGGACACTGAAGCTTTCTTT
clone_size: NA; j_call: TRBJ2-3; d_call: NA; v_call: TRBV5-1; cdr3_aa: CASSLTGVSTDTQYF; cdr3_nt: TGCGCCAGCAGCTTAACGGGGGTTAGCACAGATACGCAGTATTTT
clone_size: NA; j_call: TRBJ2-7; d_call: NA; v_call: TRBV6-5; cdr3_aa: CASSPTGGRGYEQYF; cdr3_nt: TGTGCCAGCAGCCCCACCGGGGGCAGGGGCTACGAGCAGTACTTC
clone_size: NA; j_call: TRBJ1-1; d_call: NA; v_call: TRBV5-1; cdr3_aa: CASGTELINTEAFF; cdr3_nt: TGCGCCAGCGGGACGGAACTAATAAACACTGAAGCTTTCTTT
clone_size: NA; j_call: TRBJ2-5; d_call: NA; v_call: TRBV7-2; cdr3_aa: CASSWGQVQGTQYF; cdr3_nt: TGTGCCAGCAGCTGGGGTCAGGTCCAGGGGACCCAGTACTTC
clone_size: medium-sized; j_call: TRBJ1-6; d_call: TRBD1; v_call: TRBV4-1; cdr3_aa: CASSQTTGGLSALHF; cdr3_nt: TGCGCCAGCAGCCAGACTACAGGGGGCCTCTCGGCCCTCCACTTT
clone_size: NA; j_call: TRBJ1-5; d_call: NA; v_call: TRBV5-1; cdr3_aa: CASSLSGGENQPQHF; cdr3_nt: TGCGCCAGCAGCTTGTCTGGGGGAGAGAATCAGCCCCAGCATTTT
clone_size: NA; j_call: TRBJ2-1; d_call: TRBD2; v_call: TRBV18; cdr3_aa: CASSLALAGNEQFF; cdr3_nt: TGTGCCAGCTCCCTGGCCCTAGCGGGGAATGAGCAGTTCTTC
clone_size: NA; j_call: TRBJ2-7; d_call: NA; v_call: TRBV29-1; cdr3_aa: CSVEKTGTHEQYF; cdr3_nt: TGCAGCGTTGAAAAAACGGGAACCCACGAGCAGTACTTC
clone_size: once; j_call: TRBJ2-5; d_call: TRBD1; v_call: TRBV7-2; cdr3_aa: CASSSGQGTKETQYF; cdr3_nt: TGTGCCAGCAGCTCTGGACAGGGGACAAAAGAGACCCAGTACTTC
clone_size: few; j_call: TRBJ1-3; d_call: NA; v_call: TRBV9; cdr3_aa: CASSVGQSAGNTIYF; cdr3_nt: TGTGCCAGCAGCGTAGGTCAATCAGCTGGAAACACCATATATTTT
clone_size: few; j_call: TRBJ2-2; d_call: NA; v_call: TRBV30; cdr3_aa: CAWSVPVASNTGELFF; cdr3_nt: TGTGCCTGGAGTGTACCGGTGGCATCGAACACCGGGGAGCTGTTTTTT
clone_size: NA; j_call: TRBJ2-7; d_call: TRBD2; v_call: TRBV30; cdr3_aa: CAWSYSGGTYEQYF; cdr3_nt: TGTGCCTGGAGTTATAGCGGGGGGACCTACGAGCAGTACTTC
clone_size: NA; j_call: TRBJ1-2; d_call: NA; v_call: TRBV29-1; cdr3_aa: CSIMGEDGYTF; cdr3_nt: TGCAGTATCATGGGGGAGGATGGCTACACCTTC
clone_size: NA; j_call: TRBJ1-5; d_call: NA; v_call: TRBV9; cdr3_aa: CASNGNQPQHF; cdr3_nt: TGTGCCAGCAATGGCAATCAGCCCCAGCATTTT
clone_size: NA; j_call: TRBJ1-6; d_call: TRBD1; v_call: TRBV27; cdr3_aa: CASSVGQGSPLHF; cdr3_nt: TGTGCCAGCAGCGTGGGACAGGGCTCACCCCTCCACTTT
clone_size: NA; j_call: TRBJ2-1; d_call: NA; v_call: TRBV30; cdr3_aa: CAWSVLRTFRNEQFF; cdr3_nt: TGTGCCTGGAGTGTACTTAGGACCTTTCGCAATGAGCAGTTCTTC
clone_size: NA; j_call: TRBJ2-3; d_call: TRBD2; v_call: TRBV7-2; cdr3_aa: CASSTLGSGGADTQYF; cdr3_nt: TGTGCCAGCAGTACCTTAGGTAGCGGGGGGGCAGATACGCAGTATTTT
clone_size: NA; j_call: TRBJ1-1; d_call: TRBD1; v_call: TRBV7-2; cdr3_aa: CASSLRQGGANTEAFF; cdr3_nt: TGTGCCAGCAGCCTCAGACAGGGTGGTGCGAACACTGAAGCTTTCTTT